The clone carrying this T cell receptor (beta chain) was seen only a few times. Its antigen is undetermined. A roughly 10 ml volume of fresh peripheral blood provided the PBMCs. This specimen comes from a study of T cells in Graves' hyperthyroidism and ophthalmopathy. The source material, RNA transcripts, was used to amplify TCR beta CDR3 regions. TCR CDR3 regions were first amplified by RT-PCR with HTBI primers. TCRdb reanalysed the multiplex PCR reads using MiXCR and keeps one entry per CDR3 protein. The table lists approximately 870,000 distinct CDR3 sequences, over 35% of them singletons. Findings and limits, study-wide: Ophthalmopathy, which appeared later, was predicted by the model a median about 6 months before onset. Most thyroid clonotypes expanded above 0.001 were also detected in blood.

The CDR3 has 13 amino acids. The junction had 5 bases not matched to a gene; V was cut back by 7 bases and J by 6 bases. Specimen: blood. The chain combines TRBV12-3 or TRBV12-4 with TRBJ1-5; 8 nucleotides line up with TRBD1. This clonotype was obtained from a man between 18 and 35 years old with Graves' hyperthyroidism. CDR3 coding DNA: TGTGCCAGCACCCAGACAGGGGCTCAGCCCCAGCATTTT. Translation gives CASTQTGAQPQHF.